The 28 T cell receptor beta chains below all came from one sample that was sequenced in a study of T cells in Graves' hyperthyroidism and ophthalmopathy. From RNA transcripts, TCR beta CDR3 regions were amplified. Carried out on the TCR CDR3, a first-round RT-PCR used the HTBI primer set. From the multiplex PCR reads, TCRdb called clonotypes with MiXCR, one entry per CDR3 protein. The sample carries under 700,000 distinct CDR3 sequences, 40% to 55% recorded once. Sequenced sample: peripheral blood or thyroid tissue (not recorded which). These receptors all come from a woman younger than 35 with Graves' hyperthyroidism.

The J gene is TRBJ1-1, the V gene TRBV9, with a weak D call TRBD1 (6 bases). The CDR3 runs to 14 residues. Germline V gene sequence: CDR1 SGDLS, CDR2 YYNGEE. Trimming stripped 7 bases from V and 1 base from J, with 14 bases between. This CDR3 is CASDSGTQNTEAFF. CDR3 nucleotides: TGTGCCAGCGATTCCGGGACACAGAACACTGAAGCTTTCTTT.

As concerns this clonotype: One end of the junction varies from germline; a read error may be responsible. The chain uses TRBV20-1 and TRBJ1-6, with TRBD1 identical over 7 bases. This CDR3 region has 15 residues. CDR1 and CDR2 from the germline V gene are DFQATT and SNEGSKA (reference sequence). The CDR3, as DNA: TGCAGTGCTGGAGAGAAGACAGGGATAAATTCACCCCTCCACTTT. Protein sequence: CSAGEKTGINSPLHF.

This clonotype has just a few counts. V and J are TRBV9 and TRBJ2-7, with 8 bases fitting TRBD1. Germline V gene sequence: CDR1 SGDLS, CDR2 YYNGEE. The V and J ends lost 4 bases and 2 bases, in that order; junction bases with no gene match: 11. The CDR3 has 16 amino acids. The CDR3 reads CASSQDPGTGTYEQYF. CDR3 bases: TGTGCCAGCAGCCAAGACCCCGGGACAGGCACCTACGAGCAGTACTTC.

The chain is built from TRBV19 and TRBJ2-5; D is undetermined. V shed 3 bases and J shed 4 bases, with 9 bases lying between them. From germline, CDR1 is LNHDA and CDR2 SQIVND (reference sequence). The CDR3 runs 13 residues. In DNA form, the CDR3 reads TGTGCCAGTAGTATTATAGCCCGAGAGACCCAGTACTTC. Protein sequence: CASSIIARETQYF.

This clonotype has at least ten counts. V gene TRBV24-1 combines with J gene TRBJ2-3; D gene ambiguous. Per germline, CDR1 KGHDR and CDR2 SFDVKD. The CDR3 has 14 residues. V was trimmed by 5 bases and J by 6 bases, leaving 14 bases between them. The CDR3 reads CATSGPPRADTQYF. CDR3 nucleotides: TGTGCCACCAGTGGACCACCTCGTGCCGATACGCAGTATTTT.

The table lists this clonotype with many counts. The chain couples TRBV2 to TRBJ1-1; 7 nucleotides align to TRBD1. CDR1 is SNHLY and CDR2 is FYNNEI in the germline V gene. The CDR3 covers 12 residues. The V gene end was trimmed by 9 bases and the J gene end by 7 bases; junction bases not matched to a gene: 8. CDR3 protein: CARSRQGDEAFF. CDR3 coding DNA: TGTGCCAGGTCAAGACAGGGAGATGAAGCTTTCTTT.

For this clonotype: At one end the junction does not follow the germline gene, possibly because of a read error. V usage is TRBV10-3 and J usage is TRBJ1-2, with TRBD1 matching over 9 bases. CDR3 size: 10 residues. Germline CDR1 and CDR2: ENHRY and SYGVKD. This CDR3 is CAISETGGYF. The DNA of the CDR3 is TGTGCCATCAGTGAGACAGGGGGCTACTTC.

This clonotype was counted only a few times. This chain links TRBV29-1 with TRBJ2-5; the D gene is possibly TRBD2 (6 bases). This CDR3 is 13 amino acids long. Germline-derived CDR1 and CDR2 are SQVTM and ANQGSEA. The germline V and J ends were trimmed by 6 bases and 9 bases, with 20 bases remaining between them. CDR3 sequence reads: CSVSRVGGEPQYF. Here the CDR3 DNA reads TGCAGCGTCTCGCGGGTGGGCGGGGAGCCCCAGTACTTC.

This chain uses TRBV7-8 with TRBJ2-2, with 7 bases aligning to TRBD2. The J segment lost 5 bases and the V segment lost 2 bases, leaving 11 bases of the junction unmatched. Looked up from germline, CDR1 is SGHVS and CDR2 is FQNEAQ. This CDR3 is 17 amino acids long. The CDR3: CASSLFGPQGGTGELFF. The CDR3 region has the DNA TGTGCCAGCAGCTTATTCGGCCCCCAGGGAGGGACCGGGGAGCTGTTTTTT.

The genes are TRBV5-1 and TRBJ2-7; D remains unclear. The CDR3 spans 15 residues. Trimming pared 2 bases from V and 0 bases from J, leaving 12 bases between. Germline-derived CDR1 and CDR2 are SGHRS and YFSETQ. The chain's CDR3 is CASSLGISSSYEQYF. The CDR3 region has the DNA TGCGCCAGCAGCTTAGGAATTTCGAGCTCCTACGAGCAGTACTTC.

This clonotype has just a few counts. The chain is built from TRBV7-2 and TRBJ1-2; D unresolved. V lost 3 bases and J 2 bases, leaving 10 bases between the germline ends. The CDR3 consists of 14 residues. CDR1 and CDR2 (germline): SGHTA, FQGNSA. The CDR3 coding sequence is TGTGCCAGCAGCTTGAAAGAAAACAACTATGGCTACACCTTC. Translation: CASSLKENNYGYTF. The variable domain in full, completed from reference TRBV7-2 and TRBJ1-2, reads GAGVSQSPSNKVTEKGKDVELRCDPISGHTALYWYRQSLGQGLEFLIYFQGNSAPDKSGLPSDRFSAERTGGSVSTLTIQRTQQEDSAVYLCASSLKENNYGYTFGSGTRLTVV.

Turning to this clonotype: A much bigger clone sits one base away, suggesting this may be a read error. Here the CDR3 omits its conserved ending phenylalanine or tryptophan, so a read error is the likely source. The gene calls are TRBV29-1 and TRBJ1-2, with unresolved D. Germline V gene lookup returns CDR1 SQVTM and CDR2 ANQGSEA. Trimming pared 2 bases from V and 6 bases from J, leaving 7 bases between. The CDR3 is 11 amino acids. CDR3 residues: CSVERQDGYTL. The CDR3 nucleotides are TGCAGCGTTGAACGGCAGGATGGCTACACCCTC.

In its sample, this clonotype was seen many times. CDR3 DNA sequence: TGTGCCAGCAGGCGCAGCGCCCTCTATAATTCACCCCTCCACTTT. Protein sequence: CASRRSALYNSPLHF. V usage is TRBV2 and J usage is TRBJ1-6; D gene ambiguous. There are 15 residues in the CDR3. V lost 6 bases and J lost 3, with 12 bases in between. Germline CDR1 SNHLY, CDR2 FYNNEI.

The rearrangement links TRBV2 to TRBJ1-1, with D possibly matching TRBD1 (5 bases). Germline CDR1 is SNHLY and CDR2 is FYNNEI. The length of the CDR3 is 12 residues. The V end was cut by 11 bases, the J end by 4 bases, with 14 bases between. In nucleotides, the CDR3 is TGTGCCTACCCCGGCGGGGGCACTGAAGCTTTCTTT. Amino acids: CAYPGGGTEAFF.

This sequence joins TRBV5-4 and TRBJ2-7, with 11 bases fitting TRBD2. The junction had 15 bases not matched to a gene; V was cut back by 4 bases and J by 9 bases. The CDR3 has 16 amino acids. Per the germline V gene, CDR1 is SGHNT and CDR2 is YYREEE (reference sequence). In nucleotides, the CDR3 is TGTGCCAGCAGCCAAGGCTCTTATAGACTAGCGGGGTTGCAGTACTTC. Protein product: CASSQGSYRLAGLQYF.

Remarks on this clonotype: A read error may be the cause here, since a much bigger clone is one base away. The gene calls are TRBV6-2 or TRBV6-3 and TRBJ1-6, with 7 bases lining up with TRBD1. Germline V gives CDR1 MNHEY, CDR2 SVGEGT. CDR3 size: 13 residues. After removal of 6 bases from V and 10 bases from J, the junction contained 6 bases not matched to a gene. In DNA, the CDR3 is TGTGCCAGCAGCTCAACAGGGGAATCACCCCTCCACTTT. Protein sequence: CASSSTGESPLHF.

This clonotype was observed at least ten times. CDR3 amino acids: CASSTPGQGNEQYF. For the CDR3, the DNA is TGTGCCAGCAGCACCCCGGGACAGGGGAACGAGCAGTACTTC. This sequence joins TRBV7-9 and TRBJ2-7, with 10 bases that match TRBD1. This CDR3 has 14 amino acids. CDR1 is SEHNR, CDR2 FQNEAQ, per germline (reference sequence). The J segment lost 5 bases and the V segment lost 5 bases, leaving 6 bases of the junction unmatched.

The chain uses TRBV19 and TRBJ1-1, with a tentative D call TRBD1 (5 bases). Trimming took off 8 bases at V and 3 bases at J, with 16 bases between the two ends. Germline values: CDR1 LNHDA, CDR2 SQIVND (reference sequence). The CDR3 is 14 amino acids. The CDR3 nucleotides are TGTGCCAGTGGAACCCTATGGGGGGACACTGAAGCTTTCTTT. Protein sequence: CASGTLWGDTEAFF.

This clonotype showed up many times. The chain carries TRBV24-1 and TRBJ2-5, with TRBD1 matching over 8 bases. The V segment lost 3 bases and the J segment 2 bases; nucleotides outside the gene matches: 7. Germline V CDR1 and CDR2: KGHDR, SFDVKD. The CDR3 is made up of 16 amino acids. The CDR3 DNA follows: TGTGCCACCAGTGATCCAACCGGGACAGGACAAGAGACCCAGTACTTC. This codes for CATSDPTGTGQETQYF.

The J gene is TRBJ2-2, the V gene TRBV20-1; D is unresolved. With 1 base removed from V and 0 bases from J, the gap between germline ends came to 6 bases. Germline V lookup: CDR1 DFQATT, CDR2 SNEGSKA (reference sequence). The CDR3 runs 14 residues. CDR3 sequence (DNA): TGCAGTGCTAGAGGGACGGCGAACACCGGGGAGCTGTTTTTT. The encoded protein is CSARGTANTGELFF.

This clonotype was observed many times. The chain uses TRBV2 and TRBJ2-7; the match to TRBD1 covers 10 bases. This CDR3 comprises 14 residues. V shed 3 bases, J shed 3 bases, and the junction held 2 bases outside the gene matches. Germline lookup yields CDR1 SNHLY and CDR2 FYNNEI. The CDR3 loop is CASSERDRGYEQYF. CDR3 DNA: TGTGCCAGCAGTGAGAGGGACAGGGGCTACGAGCAGTACTTC.

The chain links TRBV9 to TRBJ2-7, with 7 bases aligning to TRBD2. Germline CDR1 and CDR2: SGDLS and YYNGEE. The J segment lost 1 base and the V segment lost 0 bases, leaving 4 bases of the junction unmatched. The CDR3 runs to 15 residues. In nucleotides, the CDR3 is TGTGCCAGCAGCGTAGAGGGCGGGAGTTCCTACGAGCAGTACTTC. Translated: CASSVEGGSSYEQYF.

This clonotype was found many times. The V and J genes are TRBV15 and TRBJ1-1; D is unresolved. CDR1 and CDR2 (germline): LNHNV, YYDKDF (reference sequence). V lost 3 bases and J 1 base, leaving 12 bases between the germline ends. This CDR3 spans 15 amino acids. The CDR3 here is CATSSQRPANTEAFF. Here the CDR3 DNA reads TGTGCCACCAGCAGTCAGAGGCCCGCGAACACTGAAGCTTTCTTT.

This clonotype was recorded at least ten times. The chain joins TRBV7-6 to TRBJ1-5; maybe TRBD1 (5 bases). This CDR3 spans 15 amino acids. Germline CDR1 reads SGHVS; CDR2 reads FNYEAQ. Trimming took 0 bases from V and 5 from J, leaving 11 bases between them. CDR3 protein: CASSLAAGTHQPQHF. DNA of the CDR3: TGTGCCAGCAGCTTAGCGGCAGGGACTCATCAGCCCCAGCATTTT. Combining the CDR3 with reference TRBV7-6 and TRBJ1-5 gives the whole variable domain GAGVSQSPRYKVTKRGQDVALRCDPISGHVSLYWYRQALGQGPEFLTYFNYEAQQDKSGLPNDRFSAERPEGSISTLTIQRTEQRDSAMYRCASSLAAGTHQPQHFGDGTRLSIL.

V usage is TRBV20-1 and J usage is TRBJ2-5, with 12 bases that match TRBD2. The V gene end was trimmed by 1 base and the J gene end by 4 bases; junction bases not matched to a gene: 7. The CDR3 consists of 16 residues. Germline V gene sequence: CDR1 DFQATT, CDR2 SNEGSKA (reference sequence). The CDR3 bases are TGCAGTGCTAGAGGATGGGGACTAGCGGGCCGAGAGACCCAGTACTTC. This codes for CSARGWGLAGRETQYF.

The genes are TRBV10-3 and TRBJ2-5; perhaps TRBD1 as D (5 bases). This CDR3 comprises 14 residues. Looked up from germline, CDR1 is ENHRY and CDR2 is SYGVKD. The V gene lost 4 bases and the J gene lost 1 base, with 10 bases spanning the gap. CDR3: CAISGDSPQETQYF. The CDR3 coding sequence is TGTGCCATCAGTGGAGACAGCCCCCAAGAGACCCAGTACTTC.

The genes are TRBV29-1 and TRBJ1-5; 9 bases map to TRBD1. The CDR3 is 13 residues long. CDR1 and CDR2 (germline): SQVTM, ANQGSEA. CDR3 region: CSASTGGREPQHF. DNA for the CDR3: TGCAGTGCTAGTACAGGGGGCAGGGAACCCCAGCATTTT.

The rearrangement uses TRBV29-1 and TRBJ1-2; D gene uncertain. The germline CDR1 and CDR2 sequences are SQVTM and ANQGSEA. The CDR3 spans 15 residues. The V end was cut by 1 base, the J end by 2 bases, with 14 bases between. CDR3 DNA sequence: TGCAGCGTTGAAGGGTACGGAAAGATAAACTATGGCTACACCTTC. It is translated as CSVEGYGKINYGYTF. Full variable domain (missing parts from reference TRBV29-1 and TRBJ1-2): SAVISQKPSRDICQRGTSLTIQCQVDSQVTMMFWYRQQPGQSLTLIATANQGSEATYESGFVIDKFPISRPNLTFSTLTVSNMSPEDSSIYLCSVEGYGKINYGYTFGSGTRLTVV.